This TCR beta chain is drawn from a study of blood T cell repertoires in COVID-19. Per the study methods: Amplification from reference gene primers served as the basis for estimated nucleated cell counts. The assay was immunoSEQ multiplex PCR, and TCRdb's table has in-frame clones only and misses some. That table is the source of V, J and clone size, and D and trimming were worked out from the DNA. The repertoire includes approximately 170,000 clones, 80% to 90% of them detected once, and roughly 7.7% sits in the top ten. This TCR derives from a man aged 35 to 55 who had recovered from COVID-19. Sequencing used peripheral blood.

This CDR3 is CASSTQSYGYTF. The CDR3 region has the DNA TGTGCCAGTAGTACACAGAGCTATGGCTACACCTTC. J is TRBJ1-2 and V is TRBV19; D call uncertain. The CDR3 contains 12 residues. Per germline, CDR1 LNHDA and CDR2 SQIVND (reference sequence). V lost 4 bases to trimming and J lost 4 bases, with 7 bases between them. Full variable domain (rest looked up from reference TRBV19 and TRBJ1-2): DGGITQSPKYLFRKEGQNVTLSCEQNLNHDAMYWYRQDPGQGLRLIYYSQIVNDFQKGDIAEGYSVSREKKESFPLTVTSAQKNPTAFYLCASSTQSYGYTFGSGTRLTVV.